The 23 T cell receptor beta chains below all came from one sample that was sequenced in a study of radiation and T cells in renal cell carcinoma (dated by TCRdb to between 2020 and 2021). The time point tag for this specimen amounts to: blood 4 weeks post-SBRT, at nephrectomy. The treatment or condition label, as the study defines it: 15 Gy SBRT to primary tumor, nephrectomy 4 weeks later. Libraries were constructed by the immunoSEQ multiplex PCR assay. Entries here come from immuneACCESS through TCRdb and include only in-frame sequences with V and J called. Some clones fail to appear in such tables; in the studies checked, an unresolved V gene covers under half of the shortfall, and the cause of the remainder is unknown. Here the sample has some 46,000 clones; about 82% occur a single time. Around a quarter of the sample goes to the ten largest clones. Sample: blood, taken from a patient whose treatment included radiotherapy and nephrectomy. These receptors all stem from a woman in her 70s with renal cell carcinoma.

This chain links TRBV30 with TRBJ1-4, with 7 nucleotides matching TRBD1. The CDR3 covers 15 residues. Germline trimming cut 0 bases from V and 3 bases from J; bases unmatched to any gene: 4. Germline V CDR1 and CDR2: GTSNPN, SVGIG (reference sequence). CDR3 residues: CAWSVAGTANEKLFF. The CDR3 coding sequence is TGTGCCTGGAGTGTAGCCGGGACAGCTAATGAAAAACTGTTTTTT.

This clone was counted once. This chain joins TRBV7-3 and TRBJ2-1; no definite D call. CDR1 is SGHTA and CDR2 is FQGTGA in the germline V gene. Trimming pared 5 bases from V and 3 bases from J, leaving 8 bases between. The CDR3 contains 13 residues. The DNA for the CDR3 is TGTGCCAGCAGCCCTGACGGCTACAATGAGCAGTTCTTC. Translating it yields CASSPDGYNEQFF.

This chain joins TRBV19 and TRBJ2-7, with D perhaps matching TRBD1 (5 bases). This CDR3 has 16 amino acids. V lost 2 bases and J 6 bases, leaving 20 bases between the germline ends. Germline V gene sequence: CDR1 LNHDA, CDR2 SQIVND (reference sequence). This CDR3 is CASSIRGMTFTREQYF. The CDR3, as DNA: TGTGCCAGTAGTATAAGGGGTATGACTTTCACGCGCGAGCAGTACTTC.

This clone was counted at least ten times. The chain has TRBV4-2 and TRBJ1-4; 8 bases are shared with TRBD1. Germline lookup yields CDR1 LGHNA and CDR2 YNFKEQ. V shed 6 bases, J shed 7 bases, and the junction held 10 bases outside the gene matches. The CDR3 runs 15 residues. CDR3 residues: CASSNDGQGFEKLFF. The DNA for the CDR3 is TGTGCCAGCAGTAACGACGGACAGGGTTTTGAAAAACTGTTTTTT.

The chain links TRBV7-8 to TRBJ1-6; D is unresolved. The germline gives CDR1 SGHVS, CDR2 FQNEAQ. V lost 4 bases and J lost 1, with 5 bases in between. This CDR3 has 14 amino acids. CDR3 DNA: TGTGCCAGCAGCTCAGGTTCCTATAATTCACCCCTCCACTTT. It specifies CASSSGSYNSPLHF.

This chain uses TRBV2 with TRBJ1-6; 8 nucleotides line up with TRBD1. CDR3 length: 13 amino acids. The V gene's germline CDR1 is SNHLY and CDR2 FYNNEI. With V trimmed by 9 bases and J by 9 bases, 7 bases remained unmatched. CDR3 nucleotide sequence: TGTGCCAGTCTACAGGGGGTCGGTTCACCCCTCCACTTT. Amino acid sequence: CASLQGVGSPLHF.

This clone was seen a handful of times. J is TRBJ1-4 and V is TRBV27; D remains unclear. The CDR3 contains 12 residues. The ends were cut back, 7 bases at V and 7 bases at J, with 10 bases in the middle. The germline V gene encodes CDR1 MNHEY and CDR2 SMNVEV (reference sequence). The CDR3 spells CASIISGEKLFF. DNA of the CDR3: TGTGCCAGCATTATTAGCGGTGAAAAACTGTTTTTT. Full variable domain (rest looked up from reference TRBV27 and TRBJ1-4): EAQVTQNPRYLITVTGKKLTVTCSQNMNHEYMSWYRQDPGLGLRQIYYSMNVEVTDKGDVPEGYKVSRKEKRNFPLILESPSPNQTSLYFCASIISGEKLFFGSGTQLSVL.

This clone was recorded a few times. The chain joins TRBV6-1 to TRBJ1-2; TRBD1 agrees at 8 bases. Losses at the gene ends were 2 bases for V and 8 bases for J; bases not matched to a gene: 4. Germline CDR1 and CDR2: MNHNS and SASEGT. The CDR3 sequence is 13 residues long. The CDR3 nucleotides read TGTGCCAGCAGTGAACAGGGGGCGAGGGGCTACACCTTC. This encodes CASSEQGARGYTF.

For this clone: Germline is not matched at one junction end, which may reflect a read error. The V call is TRBV18, the J call TRBJ1-1; TRBD1 aligns across 8 bases. The CDR3 spans 14 residues. CDR1 is KGHSH and CDR2 is LQKENI in the germline V gene. CDR3 sequence: CASSTRTGNAEAFF. The CDR3 DNA reads as TGTGCCAGCTCAACACGGACAGGGAACGCTGAAGCTTTCTTT.

The gene calls are TRBV2 and TRBJ2-1, with a weak D call TRBD1 (5 bases). The germline V and J ends were trimmed by 5 bases and 7 bases, with 12 bases remaining between them. Germline V CDR1 and CDR2: SNHLY, FYNNEI. CDR3 length equals 13 residues. CDR3 sequence (DNA): TGTGCCAGCAGTTACCAGGGCCGGAATGAGCAGTTCTTC. Translating it yields CASSYQGRNEQFF.

The chain joins TRBV9 to TRBJ2-5, with 9 bases lining up with TRBD2. CDR1 is SGDLS, CDR2 YYNGEE, per germline. This CDR3 is built from 14 residues. V was clipped by 0 bases and J by 4 bases; unmatched bases: 1. CDR3 in amino acids: CASSVGLAVETQYF. The CDR3 nucleotides read TGTGCCAGCAGCGTAGGACTAGCGGTAGAGACCCAGTACTTC.

This rearrangement joins TRBV11-2 to TRBJ2-7, with 8 bases identical to TRBD2. The ends lost 3 bases at V and 3 bases at J; junction bases unmatched: 7. Germline V CDR1 and CDR2: SGHAT, FQNNGV. CDR3 length: 15 amino acids. In nucleotides, the CDR3 is TGTGCCAGCAGCTTGAGCGGGAGTTACGGCTACGAGCAGTACTTC. Translating gives CASSLSGSYGYEQYF. The full variable domain, completed using reference TRBV11-2 and TRBJ2-7, is EAGVAQSPRYKIIEKRQSVAFWCNPISGHATLYWYQQILGQGPKLLIQFQNNGVVDDSQLPKDRFSAERLKGVDSTLKIQPAKLEDSAVYLCASSLSGSYGYEQYFGPGTRLTVT.

The V gene is TRBV9, the J gene TRBJ2-7; 11 nucleotides align to TRBD1. V trimming: 4 bases; J trimming: 3 bases; junction bases outside the gene matches: 6. Germline V gene data show CDR1 as SGDLS and CDR2 as YYNGEE. CDR3 size: 15 residues. For the CDR3, the DNA is TGTGCCAGCAGCATCGGACAGGGGGCCATCTACGAGCAGTACTTC. Translation: CASSIGQGAIYEQYF.

The chain is built from TRBV11-2 and TRBJ1-4, with 7 bases fitting TRBD1. The CDR3 spans 14 residues. The trim removed 6 bases at V and 8 bases at J, leaving 9 bases unmatched. The germline V gene has CDR1 SGHAT and CDR2 FQNNGV. The CDR3 sequence: CASSSQGGWEKLFF. The CDR3 region has the DNA TGTGCCAGCAGTTCCCAGGGGGGTTGGGAAAAACTGTTTTTT.

The rearrangement joins TRBV5-1 to TRBJ2-4; 9 positions match TRBD1. This CDR3 has 14 residues. Germline-derived CDR1 and CDR2 are SGHRS and YFSETQ. The V gene end was trimmed by 0 bases and the J gene end by 5 bases; junction bases not matched to a gene: 0. The CDR3 spells CASSLGTGENIQYF. DNA for the CDR3: TGCGCCAGCAGCTTGGGGACAGGGGAAAACATTCAGTACTTC. Based on the CDR3 plus reference TRBV5-1 and TRBJ2-4, the full variable domain is KAGVTQTPRYLIKTRGQQVTLSCSPISGHRSVSWYQQTPGQGLQFLFEYFSETQRNKGNFPGRFSGRQFSNSRSEMNVSTLELGDSALYLCASSLGTGENIQYFGAGTRLSVL.

The chain is built from TRBV7-3 and TRBJ2-3; 9 bases agree with TRBD2. The germline CDR1 and CDR2 sequences are SGHTA and FQGTGA. Trimming cost V 1 base and J 3 bases; bases outside gene matches: 8. CDR3 size: 17 residues. This chain's CDR3 is CASSLSVAGVGTDTQYF. The CDR3 DNA reads as TGTGCCAGCAGCTTAAGCGTAGCGGGAGTGGGGACAGATACGCAGTATTTT.

This rearrangement joins TRBV10-3 to TRBJ2-7; 11 bases agree with TRBD1. Germline V gene data show CDR1 as ENHRY and CDR2 as SYGVKD. The CDR3 covers 17 residues. V gave up 0 bases and J gave up 1 base; unmatched junction bases: 5. CDR3 in amino acids: CAISESLGTGGSYEQYF. DNA of the CDR3: TGTGCCATCAGTGAGTCGTTAGGGACAGGGGGTTCCTACGAGCAGTACTTC.

This chain links TRBV7-2 with TRBJ1-5; tentative D call: TRBD1 (6 bases). The V gene lost 5 bases and the J gene lost 5 bases, with 13 bases spanning the gap. The CDR3 covers 14 residues. CDR1 is SGHTA and CDR2 is FQGNSA in the germline V gene. The CDR3 DNA sequence: TGTGCCAGCAGCCCCGCGGACAGCGATCAGCCCCAGCATTTT. Translation: CASSPADSDQPQHF.

The rearrangement joins TRBV7-2 to TRBJ2-5; 7 bases line up with TRBD2. Germline values: CDR1 SGHTA, CDR2 FQGNSA. The ends lost 1 base at V and 5 bases at J; junction bases unmatched: 7. The CDR3 consists of 15 residues. CDR3 coding DNA: TGTGCCAGCAGCTTAGTGGGGGGGAACGCGGAGACCCAGTACTTC. It codes for CASSLVGGNAETQYF.

The rearrangement joins TRBV5-4 to TRBJ2-7, with 12 bases fitting TRBD2. J was trimmed by 3 bases and V by 4 bases; bases with no gene match: 8. This CDR3 is 16 amino acids long. CDR1 is SGHNT and CDR2 is YYREEE in the germline V gene (reference sequence). In nucleotides, the CDR3 is TGTGCCAGCAGCGGAACGACTAGCGGGAGCGGCTACGAGCAGTACTTC. Translating gives CASSGTTSGSGYEQYF.

This clone was seen only once. The chain couples TRBV15 to TRBJ1-4, with TRBD1 identical over 10 bases. Trimming removed 3 bases from V and 5 bases from J; junction bases left unmatched: 0. From germline, CDR1 is LNHNV and CDR2 YYDKDF (reference sequence). The CDR3 extends over 14 amino acids. The CDR3 loop is CATSRGQGNEKLFF. DNA for the CDR3: TGTGCCACCAGCAGGGGACAGGGGAATGAAAAACTGTTTTTT.

The chain recombines TRBV7-3 with TRBJ2-3; D ambiguous. This CDR3 region has 14 residues. The V end was cut by 5 bases, the J end by 1 base, with 10 bases between. The germline V gene encodes CDR1 SGHTA and CDR2 FQGTGA. The CDR3: CASSLVRGTDTQYF. In DNA form, the CDR3 reads TGTGCCAGCAGCCTCGTCCGGGGCACAGATACGCAGTATTTT. The full variable domain, its missing parts supplied by reference TRBV7-3 and TRBJ2-3, is GAGVSQTPSNKVTEKGKYVELRCDPISGHTALYWYRQSLGQGPEFLIYFQGTGAADDSGLPNDRFFAVRPEGSVSTLKIQRTERGDSAVYLCASSLVRGTDTQYFGPGTRLTVL.

This clone came up a few times. V and J are TRBV19 and TRBJ1-2, with D possibly being TRBD1 (5 bases). Germline CDR1 LNHDA, CDR2 SQIVND (reference sequence). Trimming removed 1 base at V and 4 bases at J, with 7 bases between. This CDR3 contains 13 residues. The CDR3 sequence: CASSIGDFYGYTF. In DNA, the CDR3 is TGTGCCAGTAGTATAGGGGACTTCTATGGCTACACCTTC.